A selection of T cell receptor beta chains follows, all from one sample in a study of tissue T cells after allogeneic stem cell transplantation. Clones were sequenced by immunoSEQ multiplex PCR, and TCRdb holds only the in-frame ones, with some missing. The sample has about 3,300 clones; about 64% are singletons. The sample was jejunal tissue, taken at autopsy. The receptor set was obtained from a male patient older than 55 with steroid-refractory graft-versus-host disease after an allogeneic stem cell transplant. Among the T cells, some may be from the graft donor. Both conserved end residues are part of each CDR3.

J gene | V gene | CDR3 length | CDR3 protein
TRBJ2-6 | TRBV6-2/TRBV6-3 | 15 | CASSTRPGGANVLTF
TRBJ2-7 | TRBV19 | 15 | CASSPGQGKVYEQYF
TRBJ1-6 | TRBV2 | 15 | CASSEDRTYNSPLHF
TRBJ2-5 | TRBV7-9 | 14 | CASSLKGSRETQYF
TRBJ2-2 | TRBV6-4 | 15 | CASSRDSLNTGELFF
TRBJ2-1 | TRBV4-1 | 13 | CASSQVRGARQFF
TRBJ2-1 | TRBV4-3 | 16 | CASSQVGLGPGNEQFF
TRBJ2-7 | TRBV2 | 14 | CASRAGTVSYEQYF
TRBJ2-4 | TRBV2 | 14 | CASSGDRVRNIQYF
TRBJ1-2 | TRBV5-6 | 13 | CASSSAGGSGYTF
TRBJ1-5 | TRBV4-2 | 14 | CASRPGGGNQPQHF
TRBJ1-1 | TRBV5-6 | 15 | CASSLADGAGSEAFF
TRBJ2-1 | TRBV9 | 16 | CASSPRASGGLNEQFF
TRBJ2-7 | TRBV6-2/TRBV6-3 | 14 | CASSPMRPPYEQYF
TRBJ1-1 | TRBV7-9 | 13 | CASSFLEDTEAFF
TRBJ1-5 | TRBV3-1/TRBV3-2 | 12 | CASSLSNQPQHF
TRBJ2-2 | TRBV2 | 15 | CASTAGGDWTGELFF
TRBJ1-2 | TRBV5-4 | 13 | CASSLTGDSGYTF
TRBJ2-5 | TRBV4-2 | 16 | CASSLQQGELQETQYF
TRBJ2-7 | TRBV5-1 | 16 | CASSLDARDPSDEQYF
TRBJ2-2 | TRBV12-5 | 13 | CASGLDSTGELFF
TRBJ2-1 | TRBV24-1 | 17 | CATSDFGPTGTDNEQFF
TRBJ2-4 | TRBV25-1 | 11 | CASSDGYIQYF
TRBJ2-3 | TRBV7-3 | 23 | CASSLRSSGVNPFTAYPTDTQYF
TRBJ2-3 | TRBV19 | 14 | CASTETTSTDTQYF
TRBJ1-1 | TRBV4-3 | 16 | CASSQVVGVLGTEAFF
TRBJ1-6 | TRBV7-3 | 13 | CASSSVGNSPLHF
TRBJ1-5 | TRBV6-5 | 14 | CASSYSGSHQPQHF
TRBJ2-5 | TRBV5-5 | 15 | CASSLVGGEGETQYF
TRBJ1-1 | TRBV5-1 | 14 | CASSSNGETGEAFF
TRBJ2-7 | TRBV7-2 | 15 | CASSLPPQGGIEQYF
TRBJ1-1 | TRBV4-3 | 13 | CASSQEWGTEAFF
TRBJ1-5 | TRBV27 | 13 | CASSWTADQPQHF
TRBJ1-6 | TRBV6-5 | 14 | CASSLQGYNSPLHF
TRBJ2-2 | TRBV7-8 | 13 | CASSLVETGELFF
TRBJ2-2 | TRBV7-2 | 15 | CASSPQVGGPGELFF
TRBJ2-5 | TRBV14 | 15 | CASSHLGTFGETQYF
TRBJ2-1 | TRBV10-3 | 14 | CAISGDRGLNEQFF
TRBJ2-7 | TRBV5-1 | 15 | CASSLAQGVMYEQYF
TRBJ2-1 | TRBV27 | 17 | CASSSSGAGPPYNEQFF
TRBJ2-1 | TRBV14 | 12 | CASSQFGRREFF
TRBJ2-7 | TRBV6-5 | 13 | CATWTSGFYEQYF